This T cell receptor (beta chain) was sequenced for a study of T cell responses to AZD1222 COVID-19 vaccine. Points from the study as a whole: Reportedly, nearly half the spike-specific TCRs target unmutated variant regions. Without day 14 samples, only post-peak T cell repertoires were studied. Donors, mostly white British, included more females; clonal diversity was possibly underestimated.

This table comes from immunoSEQ multiplex PCR, and its TCRdb copy is limited to in-frame clones, with some not included. The table shows 130,000 to 150,000 clones, with 91% occurring only once. Points on this clone: Its antigen is currently unknown.

Looked up from germline, CDR1 is SGDLS and CDR2 is YYNGEE. The trim removed 3 bases at V and 13 bases at J, leaving 7 bases unmatched. The CDR3 is 13 amino acids. J is TRBJ1-6 and V is TRBV9; 7 bases line up with TRBD1. The clonotype comes from an adult in good health. This specimen consisted of peripheral blood, obtained on day 0 of AZD1222 vaccination. The CDR3 DNA reads TGTGCCAGCAGCGGGACAGGTCAGCGGCCCCTCCACTTT. Its protein product is CASSGTGQRPLHF.